The 2 T cell receptor beta chains given below trace back to one sample, sequenced in a study of cytomegalovirus exposure and HLA in healthy donors (TCRdb year 2017). Library creation used the immunoSEQ multiplex PCR assay. A mixture of 60 forward primers for TCR Vbeta segments and 13 reverse primers for TCR Jbeta segments was used in the multiplex PCR. Here the immuneACCESS table is served through TCRdb, limited to in-frame sequences with V and J called. Missing clones are a known gap in these copies; in checked studies unresolved V genes cover under half, and the rest lacks a known reason. The sample table shows some 150,000 clones, and roughly 80% are seen once. The ten biggest clones cover around 3% of the sample. Sequenced material: PBMCs. Source of these receptors: a middle-aged man in good health and CMV-seropositive.

The CDR3 DNA reads TGTGCCAGCAGTGAAGGGCAGGGGCGTTGGGAAAAACTGTTTTTT. This gives the protein CASSEGQGRWEKLFF. V usage is TRBV6-1 and J usage is TRBJ1-4; weak D call: TRBD1 (6 bases). Germline V gene sequence: CDR1 MNHNS, CDR2 SASEGT. The CDR3 is 15 residues long. V lost 1 base, J lost 8 bases, and 14 bases lay in between.

This clone has only one observation. The gene calls are TRBV19 and TRBJ1-2; tentatively, D is TRBD1 (5 bases). V was shortened by 5 bases and J by 1 base, with 14 bases between the two germline ends. CDR3 size: 15 residues. The germline V gene has CDR1 LNHDA and CDR2 SQIVND (reference sequence). The CDR3 DNA reads as TGTGCCAGTAGTCCCTCCGGGACTCTTAACTATGGCTACACCTTC. Amino acid sequence: CASSPSGTLNYGYTF.